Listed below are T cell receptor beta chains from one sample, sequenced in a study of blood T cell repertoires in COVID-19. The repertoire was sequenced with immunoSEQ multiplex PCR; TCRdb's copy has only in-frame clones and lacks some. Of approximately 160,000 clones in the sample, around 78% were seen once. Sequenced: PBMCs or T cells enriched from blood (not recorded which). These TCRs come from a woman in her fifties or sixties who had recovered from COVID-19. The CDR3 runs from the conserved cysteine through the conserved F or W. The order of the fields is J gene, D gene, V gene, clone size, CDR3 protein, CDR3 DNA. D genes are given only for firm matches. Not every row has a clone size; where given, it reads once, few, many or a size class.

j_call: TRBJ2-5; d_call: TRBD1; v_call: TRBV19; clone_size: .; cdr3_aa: CASSLHGTAKETQYF; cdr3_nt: TGTGCCAGTAGTCTCCACGGGACAGCCAAAGAGACCCAGTACTTC
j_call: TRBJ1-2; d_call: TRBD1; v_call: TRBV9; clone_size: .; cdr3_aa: CASKQGANPGQGADGYTF; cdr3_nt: TGTGCCAGCAAGCAAGGGGCTAACCCGGGACAGGGGGCGGATGGCTACACCTTC
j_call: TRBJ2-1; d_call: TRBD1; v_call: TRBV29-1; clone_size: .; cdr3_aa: CSVPGQVSNEQFF; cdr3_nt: TGCAGCGTTCCGGGACAGGTGTCCAATGAGCAGTTCTTC
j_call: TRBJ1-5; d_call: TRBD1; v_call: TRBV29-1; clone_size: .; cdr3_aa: CSAVDRVGQPQHF; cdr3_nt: TGCAGCGCAGTGGACAGGGTGGGTCAGCCCCAGCATTTT
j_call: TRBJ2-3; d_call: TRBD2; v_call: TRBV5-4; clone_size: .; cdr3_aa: CASSFGRLAGTDTQYF; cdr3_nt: TGTGCCAGCAGCTTTGGGCGACTAGCGGGGACAGATACGCAGTATTTT
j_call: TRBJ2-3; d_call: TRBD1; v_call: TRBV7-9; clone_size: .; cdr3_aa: CASSPYGGQGGDTQYF; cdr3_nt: TGTGCCAGCAGTCCCTATGGGGGACAGGGAGGAGATACGCAGTATTTT
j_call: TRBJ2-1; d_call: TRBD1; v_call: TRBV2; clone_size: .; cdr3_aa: CASSARQGRYNEQFF; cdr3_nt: TGTGCCAGCAGTGCTCGACAGGGGCGATACAATGAGCAGTTCTTC
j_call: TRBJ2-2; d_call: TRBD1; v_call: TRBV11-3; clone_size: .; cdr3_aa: CASSEDRFGELFF; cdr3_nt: TGTGCCAGCAGCGAGGACAGGTTCGGGGAGCTGTTTTTT
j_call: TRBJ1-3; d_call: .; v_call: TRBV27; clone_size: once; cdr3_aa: CASSPLAVEGNTIYF; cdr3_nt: TGTGCCAGCAGCCCCCTCGCTGTCGAGGGAAACACCATATATTTT
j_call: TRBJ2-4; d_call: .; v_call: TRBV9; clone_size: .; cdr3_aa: CASGGRDGNIQYF; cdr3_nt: TGTGCCAGCGGTGGCAGGGATGGGAACATTCAGTACTTC
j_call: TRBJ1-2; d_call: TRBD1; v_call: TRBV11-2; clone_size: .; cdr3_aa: CASSLVSGGAGYTF; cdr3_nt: TGTGCCAGCAGCTTAGTGTCAGGGGGCGCCGGCTACACCTTC
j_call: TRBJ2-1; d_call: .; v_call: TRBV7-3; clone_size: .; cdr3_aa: CASSLRTWNEQFF; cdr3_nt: TGTGCCAGCAGCTTACGGACTTGGAATGAGCAGTTCTTC
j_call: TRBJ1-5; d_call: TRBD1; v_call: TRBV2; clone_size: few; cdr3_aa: CASRDRGGGRQPQHF; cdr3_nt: TGTGCCAGCAGGGACAGGGGAGGAGGTCGTCAGCCCCAGCATTTT
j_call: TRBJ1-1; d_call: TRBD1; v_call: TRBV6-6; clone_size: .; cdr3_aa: CASSQGGAFF; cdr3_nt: TGTGCCAGCAGTCAGGGGGGGGCTTTCTTT
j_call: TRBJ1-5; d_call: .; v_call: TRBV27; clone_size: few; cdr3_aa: CASTQGSNQPQHF; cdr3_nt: TGTGCCAGCACCCAGGGCAGCAATCAGCCCCAGCATTTT
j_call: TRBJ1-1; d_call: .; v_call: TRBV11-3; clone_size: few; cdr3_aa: CASSLDRNTEAFF; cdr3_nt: TGTGCCAGCAGCTTAGACAGGAACACTGAAGCTTTCTTT
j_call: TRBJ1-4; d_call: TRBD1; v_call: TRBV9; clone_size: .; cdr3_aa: CASSPPNRGHNEKLFF; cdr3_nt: TGTGCCAGCAGCCCCCCCAACAGGGGCCATAATGAAAAACTGTTTTTT
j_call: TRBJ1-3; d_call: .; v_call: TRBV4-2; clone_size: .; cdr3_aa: CASSQDQGNTIYF; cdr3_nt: TGTGCCAGCAGCCAAGATCAAGGAAACACCATATATTTT
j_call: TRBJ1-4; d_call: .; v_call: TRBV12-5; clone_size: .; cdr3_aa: CASGLEQNSNEKLFF; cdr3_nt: TGTGCTAGTGGTTTGGAACAGAATTCTAATGAAAAACTGTTTTTT
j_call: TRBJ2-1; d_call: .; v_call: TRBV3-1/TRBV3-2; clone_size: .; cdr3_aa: CASSQNQGVLNEQFF; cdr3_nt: TGTGCCAGCAGCCAGAACCAGGGTGTTCTCAATGAGCAGTTCTTC
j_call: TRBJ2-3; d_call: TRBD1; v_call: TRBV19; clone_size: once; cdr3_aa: CASIDRAQDTQYF; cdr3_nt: TGTGCCAGTATTGACAGGGCACAAGATACGCAGTATTTT
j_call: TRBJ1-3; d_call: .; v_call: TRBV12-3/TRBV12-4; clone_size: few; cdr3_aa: CASSLANTIYF; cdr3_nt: TGTGCCAGCAGTCTGGCAAACACCATATATTTT
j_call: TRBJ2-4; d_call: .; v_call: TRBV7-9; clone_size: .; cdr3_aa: CASSLGRSESKNIQYF; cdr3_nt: TGTGCCAGCAGCTTAGGGCGGTCAGAAAGTAAAAACATTCAGTACTTC
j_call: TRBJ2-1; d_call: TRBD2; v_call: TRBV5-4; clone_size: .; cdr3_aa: CASSLAFTSGRDEQFF; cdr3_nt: TGTGCCAGCAGCTTGGCCTTTACTAGCGGGAGGGATGAGCAGTTCTTC
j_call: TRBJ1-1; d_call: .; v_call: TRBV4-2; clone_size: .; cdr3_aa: CASSQGDRLNTEAFF; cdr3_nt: TGTGCCAGCAGCCAAGGTGACAGACTGAACACTGAAGCTTTCTTT
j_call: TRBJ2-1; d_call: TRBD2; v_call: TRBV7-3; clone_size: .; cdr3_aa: CASSRLTSGGLGEQFF; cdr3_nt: TGTGCCAGCAGCCGTCTGACTAGCGGGGGCCTTGGGGAGCAGTTCTTC
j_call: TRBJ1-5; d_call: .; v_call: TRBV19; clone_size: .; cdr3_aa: CASRARVPNQPQHF; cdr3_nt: TGTGCCAGTAGGGCCAGGGTCCCCAATCAGCCCCAGCATTTT
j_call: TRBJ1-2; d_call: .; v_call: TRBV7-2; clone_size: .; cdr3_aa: CASSFRKGGSSANYGYTF; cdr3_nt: TGTGCCAGCAGCTTTAGGAAGGGGGGGAGTAGCGCTAACTATGGCTACACCTTC
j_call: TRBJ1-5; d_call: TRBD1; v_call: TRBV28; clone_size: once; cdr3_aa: CASSRQGGQPQHF; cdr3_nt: TGTGCCAGCAGCCGACAGGGCGGACAGCCCCAGCATTTT
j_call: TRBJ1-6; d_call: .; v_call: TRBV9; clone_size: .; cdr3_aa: CASSVASPNSPLHF; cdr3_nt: TGTGCCAGCAGCGTAGCCTCCCCGAATTCACCCCTCCACTTT
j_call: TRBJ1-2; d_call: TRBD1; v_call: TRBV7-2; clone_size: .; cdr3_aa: CASSPTGGAWDGYTF; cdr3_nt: TGTGCCAGCAGCCCAACAGGGGGCGCGTGGGATGGCTACACCTTC
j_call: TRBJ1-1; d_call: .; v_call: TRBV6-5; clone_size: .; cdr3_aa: CASSYSLGAENAEAFF; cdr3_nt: TGTGCCAGCAGTTACTCGTTAGGAGCAGAAAACGCTGAAGCTTTCTTT
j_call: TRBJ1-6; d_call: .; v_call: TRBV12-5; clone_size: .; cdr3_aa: CASGLGQDNSPLHF; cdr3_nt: TGTGCTAGTGGTTTGGGGCAGGATAATTCACCCCTCCACTTT
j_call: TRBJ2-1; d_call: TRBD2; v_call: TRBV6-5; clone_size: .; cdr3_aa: CASRGLAEGGEQFF; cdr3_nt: TGTGCCAGCAGGGGACTAGCGGAGGGGGGTGAGCAGTTCTTC
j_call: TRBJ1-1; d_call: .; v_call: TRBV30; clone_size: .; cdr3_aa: CAWMGRGGGTEAFF; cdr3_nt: TGTGCCTGGATGGGGAGGGGAGGCGGCACTGAAGCTTTCTTT
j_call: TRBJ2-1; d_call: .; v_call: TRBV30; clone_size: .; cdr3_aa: CAWSVRGNEQFF; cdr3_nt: TGTGCCTGGAGTGTACGGGGCAATGAGCAGTTCTTC
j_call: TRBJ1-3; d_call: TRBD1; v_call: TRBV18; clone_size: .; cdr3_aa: CASSPGQGGRSGNTIYF; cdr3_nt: TGTGCCAGCTCACCGGGACAGGGGGGACGGTCTGGAAACACCATATATTTT
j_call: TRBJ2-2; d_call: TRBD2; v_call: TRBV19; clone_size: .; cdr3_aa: CASSIGTSGLGELFF; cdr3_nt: TGTGCCAGTAGTATCGGGACTAGCGGGCTTGGGGAGCTGTTTTTT
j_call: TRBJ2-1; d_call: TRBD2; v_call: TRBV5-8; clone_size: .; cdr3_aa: CASSQGLAVQFF; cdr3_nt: TGTGCCAGCAGCCAGGGACTAGCGGTGCAGTTCTTC
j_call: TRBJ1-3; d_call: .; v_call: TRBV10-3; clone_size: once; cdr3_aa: CAISEEVSSGNTIYF; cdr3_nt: TGTGCCATCAGTGAGGAGGTTAGCTCTGGAAACACCATATATTTT
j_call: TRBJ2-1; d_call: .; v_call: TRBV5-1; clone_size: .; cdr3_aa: CASSFQGFSSYNEQFF; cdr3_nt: TGCGCCAGCAGCTTCCAGGGGTTCAGCTCCTACAATGAGCAGTTCTTC
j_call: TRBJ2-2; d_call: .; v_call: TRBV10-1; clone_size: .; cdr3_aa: CASSHWASPQGGELFF; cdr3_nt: TGCGCCAGCAGTCACTGGGCTAGCCCGCAAGGCGGGGAGCTGTTTTTT
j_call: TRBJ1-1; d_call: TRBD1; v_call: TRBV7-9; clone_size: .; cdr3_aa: CASSGYLTGGAEAFF; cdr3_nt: TGTGCCAGCAGCGGGTATTTGACAGGGGGAGCTGAAGCTTTCTTT
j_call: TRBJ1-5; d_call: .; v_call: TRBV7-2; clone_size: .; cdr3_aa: CASSPPYSNQPQHF; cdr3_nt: TGTGCCAGCAGCCCACCCTATAGCAATCAGCCCCAGCATTTT
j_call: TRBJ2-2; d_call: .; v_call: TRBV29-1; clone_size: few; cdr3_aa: CSVEIAKTRNTGELFF; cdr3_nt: TGCAGCGTTGAAATAGCAAAGACGAGAAACACCGGGGAGCTGTTTTTT
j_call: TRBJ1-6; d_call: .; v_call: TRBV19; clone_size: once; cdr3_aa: CASTMGGRRSPLHF; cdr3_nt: TGTGCCAGTACCATGGGGGGGCGCCGATCACCCCTCCACTTT
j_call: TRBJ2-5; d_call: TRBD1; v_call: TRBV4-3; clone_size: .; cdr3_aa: CASSLGTGGHETQYF; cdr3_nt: TGCGCCAGCAGCCTTGGGACAGGGGGCCACGAGACCCAGTACTTC
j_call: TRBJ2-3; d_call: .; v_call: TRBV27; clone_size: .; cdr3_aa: CASIPGTSTDTQYF; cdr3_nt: TGTGCCAGCATTCCCGGGACATCTACAGATACGCAGTATTTT
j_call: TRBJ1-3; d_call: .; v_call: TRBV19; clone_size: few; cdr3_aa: CASSIAFSGNTIYF; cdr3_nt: TGTGCCAGTAGTATAGCTTTCTCTGGAAACACCATATATTTT
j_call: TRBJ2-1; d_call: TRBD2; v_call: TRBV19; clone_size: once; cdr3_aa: CASSSGRAYNEQFF; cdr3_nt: TGTGCCAGTAGTAGCGGGAGGGCTTACAATGAGCAGTTCTTC
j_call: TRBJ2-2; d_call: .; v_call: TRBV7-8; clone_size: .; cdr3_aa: CASSREAPGTGELFF; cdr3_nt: TGTGCCAGCAGCCGAGAGGCCCCGGGCACCGGGGAGCTGTTTTTT
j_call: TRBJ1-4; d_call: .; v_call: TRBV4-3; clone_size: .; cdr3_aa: CASSQEGGDEKLFF; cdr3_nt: TGCGCCAGCAGCCAGGAGGGAGGGGATGAAAAACTGTTTTTT
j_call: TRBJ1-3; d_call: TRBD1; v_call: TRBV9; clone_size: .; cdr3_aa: CASSPSAGTDLSGNTIYF; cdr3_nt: TGTGCCAGCAGCCCCTCCGCCGGGACAGACCTCTCTGGAAACACCATATATTTT
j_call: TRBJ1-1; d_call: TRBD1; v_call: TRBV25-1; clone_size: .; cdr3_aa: CASSANRGVNTEAFF; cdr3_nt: TGTGCCAGCAGTGCCAACAGGGGGGTGAACACTGAAGCTTTCTTT
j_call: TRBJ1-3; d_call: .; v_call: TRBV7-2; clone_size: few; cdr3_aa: CASSSPRQGPGNTIYF; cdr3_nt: TGTGCCAGCAGCTCACCGCGTCAGGGTCCTGGAAACACCATATATTTT